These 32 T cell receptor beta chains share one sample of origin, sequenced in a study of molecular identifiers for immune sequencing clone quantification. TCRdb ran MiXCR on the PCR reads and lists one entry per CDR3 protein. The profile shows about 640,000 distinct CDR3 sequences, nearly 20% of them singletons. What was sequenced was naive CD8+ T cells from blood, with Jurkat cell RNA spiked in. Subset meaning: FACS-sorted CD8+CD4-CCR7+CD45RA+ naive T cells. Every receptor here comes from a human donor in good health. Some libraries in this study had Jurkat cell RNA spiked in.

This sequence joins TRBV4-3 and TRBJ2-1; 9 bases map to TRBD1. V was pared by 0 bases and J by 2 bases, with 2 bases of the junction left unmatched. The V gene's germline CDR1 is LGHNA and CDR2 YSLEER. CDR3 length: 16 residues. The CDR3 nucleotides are TGCGCCAGCAGCCAAGATGGGACAGGGACCTACAATGAGCAGTTCTTC. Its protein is CASSQDGTGTYNEQFF.

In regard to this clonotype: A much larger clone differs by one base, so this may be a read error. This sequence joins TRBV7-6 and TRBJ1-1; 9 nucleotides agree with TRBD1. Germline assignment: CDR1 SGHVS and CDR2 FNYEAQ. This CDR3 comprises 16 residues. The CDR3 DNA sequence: TGTGCCAGCAGCTTATTCGCCGGACAGGGGAACACTGTAGCTTTCTTT. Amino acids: CASSLFAGQGNTVAFF.

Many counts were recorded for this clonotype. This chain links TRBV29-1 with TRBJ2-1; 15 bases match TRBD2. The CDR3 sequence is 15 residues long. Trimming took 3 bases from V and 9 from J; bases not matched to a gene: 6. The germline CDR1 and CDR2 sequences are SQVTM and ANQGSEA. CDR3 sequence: CSVDGTSGRWGEQFF. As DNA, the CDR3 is TGCAGCGTTGACGGGACTAGCGGGAGGTGGGGTGAGCAGTTCTTC.

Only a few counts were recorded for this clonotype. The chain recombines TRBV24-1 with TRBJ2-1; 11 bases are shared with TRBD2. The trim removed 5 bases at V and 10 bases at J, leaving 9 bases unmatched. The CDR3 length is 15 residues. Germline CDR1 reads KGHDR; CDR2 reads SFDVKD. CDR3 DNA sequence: TGTGCCACCAGTGCGGAACTAGCGGGAGTACAGGAGCAGTTCTTC. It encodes CATSAELAGVQEQFF.

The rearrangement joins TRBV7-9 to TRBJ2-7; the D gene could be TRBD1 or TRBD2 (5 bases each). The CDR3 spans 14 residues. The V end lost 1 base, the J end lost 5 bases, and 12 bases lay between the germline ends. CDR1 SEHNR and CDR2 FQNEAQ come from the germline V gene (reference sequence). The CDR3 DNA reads TGTGCCAGCAGCTTAGTGGGGGACCTGCACGAGCAGTACTTC. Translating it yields CASSLVGDLHEQYF.

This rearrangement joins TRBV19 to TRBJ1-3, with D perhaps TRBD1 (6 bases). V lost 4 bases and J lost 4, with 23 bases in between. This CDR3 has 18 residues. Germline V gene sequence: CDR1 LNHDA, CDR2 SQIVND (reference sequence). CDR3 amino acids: CASSTLTTGLTSGNTIYF. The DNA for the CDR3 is TGTGCCAGTAGTACGCTGACTACAGGGCTTACTTCAGGAAACACCATATATTTT.

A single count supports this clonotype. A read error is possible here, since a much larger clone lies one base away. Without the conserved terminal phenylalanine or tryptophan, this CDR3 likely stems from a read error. CDR3 region: CASSPESRDYHTGELFL. The DNA for the CDR3 is TGTGCCAGCAGCCCAGAAAGCCGGGACTACCACACCGGGGAGCTGTTTCTT. This chain links TRBV9 with TRBJ2-2; 7 nucleotides align to TRBD2. The CDR3 totals 17 residues. J was trimmed by 3 bases and V by 4 bases; bases with no gene match: 12. The germline gives CDR1 SGDLS, CDR2 YYNGEE.

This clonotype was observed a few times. The CDR3 region is CASSLGRAGGFYEQYF. CDR3 sequence (DNA): TGTGCCAGCAGCTTAGGCCGGGCAGGGGGGTTCTACGAGCAGTACTTC. The V gene is TRBV13, the J gene TRBJ2-7, with a weak D call TRBD1 (7 bases). This CDR3 is 16 amino acids long. Germline V gene data show CDR1 as PRHDT and CDR2 as FYEKMQ (reference sequence). The ends were cut back, 0 bases at V and 3 bases at J, with 15 bases in the middle.

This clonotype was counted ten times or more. The CDR3 DNA is TGCAGCGTTGAAGATACGTGGGGGCGAAACACTGAAGCTTTCTTT. This sequence encodes CSVEDTWGRNTEAFF. The chain employs TRBV29-1 and TRBJ1-1; the D gene is possibly TRBD1 (6 bases). The germline CDR1 and CDR2 sequences are SQVTM and ANQGSEA. The V end lost 0 bases, the J end lost 2 bases, and 13 bases lay between the germline ends. This CDR3 is built from 15 residues.

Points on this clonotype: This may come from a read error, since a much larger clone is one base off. In DNA, the CDR3 is TGTGCCAGCAGCTTAGTTGGGTCTGGAGCTTTCTTT. Residues: CASSLVGSGAFF. This chain connects TRBV13 to TRBJ1-1; D uncertain. Trimming took off 1 base at V and 10 bases at J, with 10 bases between the two ends. Germline-derived CDR1 and CDR2 are PRHDT and FYEKMQ (reference sequence). The CDR3 has 12 amino acids.

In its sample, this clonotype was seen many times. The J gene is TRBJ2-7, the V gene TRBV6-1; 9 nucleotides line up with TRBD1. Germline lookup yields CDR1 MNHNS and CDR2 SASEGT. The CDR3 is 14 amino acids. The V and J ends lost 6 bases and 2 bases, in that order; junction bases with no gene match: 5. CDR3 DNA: TGTGCCAGCAGGGGACAGGGAAGCGCCTACGAGCAGTACTTC. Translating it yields CASRGQGSAYEQYF.

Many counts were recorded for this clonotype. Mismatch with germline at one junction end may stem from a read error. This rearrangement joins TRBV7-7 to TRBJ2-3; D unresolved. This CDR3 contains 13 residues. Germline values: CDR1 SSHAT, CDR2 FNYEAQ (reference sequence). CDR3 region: CASSFETRDTQYF. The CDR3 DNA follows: TGTGCTAGCAGCTTTGAGACACGTGATACGCAGTATTTT. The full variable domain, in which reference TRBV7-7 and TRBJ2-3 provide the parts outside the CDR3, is GAGVSQSPRYKVTKRGQDVTLRCDPISSHATLYWYQQALGQGPEFLTYFNYEAQPDKSGLPSDRFSAERPEGSISTLTIQRTEQRDSAMYRCASSFETRDTQYFGPGTRLTVL.

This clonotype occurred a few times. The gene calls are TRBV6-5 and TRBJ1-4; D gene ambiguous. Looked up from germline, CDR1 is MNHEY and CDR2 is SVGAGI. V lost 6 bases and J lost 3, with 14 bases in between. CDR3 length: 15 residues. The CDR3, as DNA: TGTGCCAGCAGCCAGTGGGGTGACGCTAATGAAAAACTGTTTTTT. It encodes CASSQWGDANEKLFF.

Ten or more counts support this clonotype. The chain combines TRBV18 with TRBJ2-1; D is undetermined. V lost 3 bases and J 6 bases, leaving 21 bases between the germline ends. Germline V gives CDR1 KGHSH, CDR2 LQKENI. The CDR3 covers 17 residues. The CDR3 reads CASSPAPVDPFINEQFF. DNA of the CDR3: TGTGCCAGCTCACCTGCCCCCGTGGACCCTTTTATCAATGAGCAGTTCTTC.

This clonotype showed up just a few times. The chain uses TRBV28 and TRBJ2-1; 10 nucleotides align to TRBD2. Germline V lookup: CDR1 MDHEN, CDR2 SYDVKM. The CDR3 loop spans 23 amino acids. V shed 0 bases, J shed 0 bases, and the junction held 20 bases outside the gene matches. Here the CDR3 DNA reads TGTGCCAGCAGTTTATGGGCTGGGTCTAAGTCTAGCGGGAGCCTTAGCTCCTACAATGAGCAGTTCTTC. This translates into CASSLWAGSKSSGSLSSYNEQFF.

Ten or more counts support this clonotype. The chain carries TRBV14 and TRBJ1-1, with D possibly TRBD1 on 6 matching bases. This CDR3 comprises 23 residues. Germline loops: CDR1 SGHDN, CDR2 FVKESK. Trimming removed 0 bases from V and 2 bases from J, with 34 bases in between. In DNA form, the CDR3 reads TGTGCCAGCAGCCAAGATATTCTGTCTTCCACGGTCCCATGGACAGTAATAAACACTGAAGCTTTCTTT. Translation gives CASSQDILSSTVPWTVINTEAFF. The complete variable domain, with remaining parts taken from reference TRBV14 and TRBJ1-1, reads EAGVTQFPSHSVIEKGQTVTLRCDPISGHDNLYWYRRVMGKEIKFLLHFVKESKQDESGMPNNRFLAERTGGTYSTLKVQPAELEDSGVYFCASSQDILSSTVPWTVINTEAFFGQGTRLTVV.

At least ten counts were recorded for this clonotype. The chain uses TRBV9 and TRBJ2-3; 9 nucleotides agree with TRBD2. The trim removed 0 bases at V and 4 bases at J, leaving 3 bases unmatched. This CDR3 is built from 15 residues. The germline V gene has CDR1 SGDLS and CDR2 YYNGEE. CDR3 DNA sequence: TGTGCCAGCAGCGTAGTCGGCGGGAGGGCAGATACGCAGTATTTT. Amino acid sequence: CASSVVGGRADTQYF.

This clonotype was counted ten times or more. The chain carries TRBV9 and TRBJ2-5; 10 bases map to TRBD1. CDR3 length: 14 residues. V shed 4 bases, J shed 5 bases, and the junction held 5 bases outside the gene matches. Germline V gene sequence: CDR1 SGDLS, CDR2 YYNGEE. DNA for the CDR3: TGTGCCAGCAGCTCAGACAGGGGGCAGGAGACCCAGTACTTC. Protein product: CASSSDRGQETQYF.

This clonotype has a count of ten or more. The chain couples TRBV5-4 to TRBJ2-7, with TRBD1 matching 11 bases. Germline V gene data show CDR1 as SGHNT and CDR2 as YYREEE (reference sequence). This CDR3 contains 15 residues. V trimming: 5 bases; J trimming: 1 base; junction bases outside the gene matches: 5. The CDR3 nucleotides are TGTGCCAGCAGTTATGGACAGGGGGCTTCCTACGAGCAGTACTTC. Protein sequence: CASSYGQGASYEQYF.

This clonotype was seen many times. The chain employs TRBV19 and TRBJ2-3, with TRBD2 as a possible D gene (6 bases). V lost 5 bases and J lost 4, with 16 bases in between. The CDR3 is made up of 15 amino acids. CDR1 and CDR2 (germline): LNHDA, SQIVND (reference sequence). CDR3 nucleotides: TGTGCCAGTAGTTCCCGGGACTCCTGGGCAGATACGCAGTATTTT. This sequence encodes CASSSRDSWADTQYF.

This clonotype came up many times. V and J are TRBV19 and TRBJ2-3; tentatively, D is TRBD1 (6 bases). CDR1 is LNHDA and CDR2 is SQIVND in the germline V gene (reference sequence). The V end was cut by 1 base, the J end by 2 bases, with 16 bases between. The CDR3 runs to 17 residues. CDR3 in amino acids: CASSIVGQLEYTDTQYF. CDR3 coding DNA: TGTGCCAGTAGTATAGTTGGACAGCTCGAATACACAGATACGCAGTATTTT.

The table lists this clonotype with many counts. The CDR3, as DNA: TGTGCCAGCAGCCCCCGGACACCCGGATGGGAAAAACTGTTTTTT. Its translation is CASSPRTPGWEKLFF. The gene calls are TRBV7-9 and TRBJ1-4; a possible D gene is TRBD1 (5 bases). CDR3 length: 15 amino acids. Looked up from germline, CDR1 is SEHNR and CDR2 is FQNEAQ (reference sequence). Trimming took off 5 bases at V and 8 bases at J, with 18 bases between the two ends.

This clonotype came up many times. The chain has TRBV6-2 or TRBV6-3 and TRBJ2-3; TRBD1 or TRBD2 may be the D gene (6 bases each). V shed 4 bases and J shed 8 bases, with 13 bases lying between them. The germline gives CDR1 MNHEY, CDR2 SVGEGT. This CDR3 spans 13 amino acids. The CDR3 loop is CASSSRGLLTQYF. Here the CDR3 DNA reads TGTGCCAGCAGTTCCAGGGGACTTCTTACGCAGTATTTT.

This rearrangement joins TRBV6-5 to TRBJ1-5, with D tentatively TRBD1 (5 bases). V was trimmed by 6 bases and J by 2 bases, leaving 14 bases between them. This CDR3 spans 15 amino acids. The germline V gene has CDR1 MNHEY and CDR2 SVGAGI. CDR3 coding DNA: TGTGCCAGCAGCGACAGCAATTGGGGCAATCAGCCCCAGCATTTT. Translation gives CASSDSNWGNQPQHF.

The CDR3 bases are TGTGCCAGCAGACCCCTTGTGGGACTGGGGATTGGGGCCAACGTCCTGACTTTC. This sequence encodes CASRPLVGLGIGANVLTF. The J gene is TRBJ2-6, the V gene TRBV27; perhaps TRBD2 as D (6 bases). The CDR3 totals 18 residues. The germline V and J ends were trimmed by 6 bases and 3 bases, with 21 bases remaining between them. Germline V gene sequence: CDR1 MNHEY, CDR2 SMNVEV (reference sequence).

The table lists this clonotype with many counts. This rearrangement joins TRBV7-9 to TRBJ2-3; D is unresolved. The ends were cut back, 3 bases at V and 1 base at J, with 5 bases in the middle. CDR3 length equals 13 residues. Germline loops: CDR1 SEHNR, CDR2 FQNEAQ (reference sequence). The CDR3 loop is CASSFVGTDTQYF. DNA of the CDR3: TGTGCCAGCAGCTTCGTCGGCACAGATACGCAGTATTTT.

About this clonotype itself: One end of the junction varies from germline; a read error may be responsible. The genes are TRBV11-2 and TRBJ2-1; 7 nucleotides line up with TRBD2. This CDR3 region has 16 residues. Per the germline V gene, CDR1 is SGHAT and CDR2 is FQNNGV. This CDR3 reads CACSPVERGPYNEQFF. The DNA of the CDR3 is TGTGCCTGCAGCCCCGTCGAGCGGGGACCCTACAATGAGCAGTTCTTC.

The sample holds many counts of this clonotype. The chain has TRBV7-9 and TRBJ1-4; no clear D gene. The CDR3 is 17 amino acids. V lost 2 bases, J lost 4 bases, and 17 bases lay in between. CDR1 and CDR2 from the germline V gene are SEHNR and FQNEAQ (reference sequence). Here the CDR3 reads CASSLSWGASLNEKLFF. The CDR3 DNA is TGTGCCAGCAGCTTATCCTGGGGAGCCTCTCTTAATGAAAAACTGTTTTTT.

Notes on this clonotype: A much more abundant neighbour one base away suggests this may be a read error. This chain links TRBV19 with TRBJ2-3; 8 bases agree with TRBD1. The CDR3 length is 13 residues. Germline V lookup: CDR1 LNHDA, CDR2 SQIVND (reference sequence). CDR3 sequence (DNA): TGTGCCAGCAGCTCAGGGGGCCCAGATATGCAGTATTTT. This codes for CASSSGGPDMQYF.

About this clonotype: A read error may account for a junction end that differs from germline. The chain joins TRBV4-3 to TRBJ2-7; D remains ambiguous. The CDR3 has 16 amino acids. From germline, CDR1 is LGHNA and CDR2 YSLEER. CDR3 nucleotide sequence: TGCGCCAGCAGCCAAGAACGAGCGAGAAGCTCCTACGAGCAGCACTTC. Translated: CASSQERARSSYEQHF.

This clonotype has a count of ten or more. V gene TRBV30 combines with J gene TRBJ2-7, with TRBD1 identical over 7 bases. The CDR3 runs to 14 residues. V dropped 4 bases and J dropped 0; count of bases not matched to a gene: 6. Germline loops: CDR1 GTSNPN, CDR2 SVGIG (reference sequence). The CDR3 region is CAWTPGQLSYEQYF. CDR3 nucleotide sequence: TGTGCCTGGACCCCGGGACAGCTCTCCTACGAGCAGTACTTC.

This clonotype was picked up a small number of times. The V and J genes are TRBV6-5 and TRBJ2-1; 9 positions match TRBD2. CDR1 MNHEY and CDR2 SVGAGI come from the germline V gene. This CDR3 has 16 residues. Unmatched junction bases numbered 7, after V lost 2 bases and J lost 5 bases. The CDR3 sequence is CASSYRAGGPNNEQFF. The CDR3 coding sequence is TGTGCCAGCAGTTACCGGGCGGGGGGGCCCAACAATGAGCAGTTCTTC.